This is a list of T cell receptor beta chains from one sample in a study of blood T cell repertoires in COVID-19. TCRdb's copy holds only in-frame clones and misses some; the assay was immunoSEQ multiplex PCR. The table records over 150,000 clones, roughly 83% of them present only once. Sequences were obtained from peripheral blood. All receptors come from a man between 18 and 29 years old with active or convalescent COVID-19. CDR3s include the opening cysteine and the closing phenylalanine or tryptophan.

V,J,CDR3
TRBV28,TRBJ1-2,CASSSSRDSRPF
TRBV6-5,TRBJ2-7,CASSYSSGKYEQYF
TRBV6-5,TRBJ1-2,CASSRGQNYGYTF
TRBV6-2/TRBV6-3,TRBJ2-7,CASSPHDRDYSEQYF
TRBV5-1,TRBJ2-5,CASSFSLETQYF
TRBV18,TRBJ2-5,CASSPSTGTRETQYF
TRBV5-4,TRBJ2-7,CASSLRGGGGTEQYF
TRBV19,TRBJ2-6,CASSIDSYSGANVLTF
TRBV27,TRBJ1-5,CASSPRDSFNQPQHF
TRBV5-4,TRBJ2-6,CASSLAGAGANVLTF
TRBV7-9,TRBJ1-1,CASSLVPGDPEAFF
TRBV11-2,TRBJ1-2,CASSLAGSGYTF
TRBV4-1,TRBJ1-5,CASSQRDRQSITLHF
TRBV10-1,TRBJ2-1,CASSVDSHNEQFF
TRBV7-2,TRBJ1-1,CASSSTGTGAMNTEAFF
TRBV9,TRBJ2-2,CASSVTSGRAPGELFF
TRBV5-6,TRBJ1-6,CASSLARRDPYSPLHF
TRBV6-2/TRBV6-3,TRBJ2-1,CASSVGAPYNEQFF
TRBV3-1/TRBV3-2,TRBJ1-6,CASRQQGRSPLHF
TRBV11-2,TRBJ1-5,CASSLQGLVNQPQHF
TRBV4-1,TRBJ2-6,CASSQALAGPSGANVLTF
TRBV5-1,TRBJ2-5,CASSLGGAETQYF